Presented here are 24 T cell receptor beta chains from one specimen sequenced in a study of brain T cells in children with intractable seizures. Using immunoSEQ multiplex PCR, the repertoire was profiled, and TCRdb retains in-frame clones only, with some absent. This sample has about 340,000 clones, with about 94% found just once. Time point denoted: blood from clinic visit 5 months post-surgery; TSC patient then seizure free. The source was peripheral blood, collected about 5 months after surgery. The receptor set was obtained from a boy under three years old with tuberous sclerosis and intractable seizures.

V and J are TRBV12-3 or TRBV12-4 and TRBJ2-3, with D hard to call. The CDR3 covers 11 residues. The V and J ends lost 3 bases and 11 bases respectively, with 9 bases between them. CDR3 protein: CASSFELEQYF. CDR3 DNA sequence: TGTGCCAGCAGTTTTGAGCTAGAGCAGTATTTT.

As for this clone: At one end the junction does not follow the germline gene, possibly because of a read error. This CDR3 is also generated by other DNA sequences in the sample. This chain uses TRBV27 with TRBJ1-2; D unclear. Per the germline V gene, CDR1 is MNHEY and CDR2 is SMNVEV (reference sequence). CDR3 length equals 13 residues. The CDR3 DNA follows: TGTGCCAGCAGTTTCAACCGAAACTATGGTTACACCTTC. It specifies CASSFNRNYGYTF.

The rearrangement joins TRBV6-5 to TRBJ2-2; possible D gene TRBD2, 6 bases. The CDR3 is made up of 14 amino acids. Germline V gene data show CDR1 as MNHEY and CDR2 as SVGAGI. V lost 9 bases and J lost 1, with 12 bases in between. CDR3 sequence (DNA): TGTGCCAGTCTCCGGGACTGGAACACCGGGGAGCTGTTTTTT. Translation gives CASLRDWNTGELFF.

The CDR3 DNA follows: TGTGCCAGCAGTCTCGACAGGGGGCAAGGCGGCTACACCTTC. It yields the protein CASSLDRGQGGYTF. The V call is TRBV2, the J call TRBJ1-2, with 10 positions matching TRBD1. Germline V CDR1 and CDR2: SNHLY, FYNNEI. This CDR3 is 14 amino acids long. The V and J ends lost 5 bases and 8 bases, in that order; junction bases with no gene match: 8. Full variable domain (remainder filled in from reference TRBV2 and TRBJ1-2): EPEVTQTPSHQVTQMGQEVILRCVPISNHLYFYWYRQILGQKVEFLVSFYNNEISEKSEIFDDQFSVERPDGSNFTLKIRSTKLEDSAMYFCASSLDRGQGGYTFGSGTRLTVV.

This chain joins TRBV11-1 and TRBJ1-1, with 12 bases matching TRBD1. This CDR3 is built from 15 residues. V lost 4 bases and J lost 8; bases outside the gene matches: 8. The germline V gene encodes CDR1 SGHAT and CDR2 FQDESV (reference sequence). CDR3 in amino acids: CASSWDRGRGPEAFF. CDR3 in DNA: TGTGCCAGCAGCTGGGACAGGGGGCGGGGACCCGAAGCTTTCTTT.

J is TRBJ2-7 and V is TRBV5-6, with a possible D match to TRBD2 (6 bases). The V and J ends lost 2 bases and 3 bases respectively, with 15 bases between them. This CDR3 is built from 15 residues. Germline lookup yields CDR1 SGHDT and CDR2 YYEEEE. CDR3 residues: CASSFGGGGYYEQYF. DNA for the CDR3: TGTGCCAGCAGCTTTGGGGGAGGAGGCTACTACGAGCAGTACTTC.

The chain is built from TRBV7-2 and TRBJ2-5; D unresolved. Germline loops: CDR1 SGHTA, CDR2 FQGNSA. Trimming stripped 2 bases from V and 5 bases from J, with 3 bases between. CDR3 size: 11 residues. Here the CDR3 reads CASSLSETQYF. For the CDR3, the DNA is TGTGCCAGCAGCTTATCGGAGACCCAGTACTTC.

The chain is built from TRBV7-9 and TRBJ2-3; D not resolved. This CDR3 contains 12 residues. The germline gives CDR1 SEHNR, CDR2 FQNEAQ (reference sequence). V was trimmed by 4 bases and J by 2 bases, leaving 4 bases between them. This CDR3 is CASSSFTDTQYF. CDR3 sequence (DNA): TGTGCCAGCAGCTCCTTCACAGATACGCAGTATTTT. Combining the CDR3 with reference TRBV7-9 and TRBJ2-3 gives the whole variable domain DTGVSQNPRHKITKRGQNVTFRCDPISEHNRLYWYRQTLGQGPEFLTYFQNEAQLEKSRLLSDRFSAERPKGSFSTLEIQRTEQGDSAMYLCASSSFTDTQYFGPGTRLTVL.

The V call is TRBV7-9, the J call TRBJ2-7; D might be TRBD1 (5 bases). Germline V lookup: CDR1 SEHNR, CDR2 FQNEAQ (reference sequence). CDR3 length: 16 residues. Trimming removed 4 bases from V and 1 base from J, with 17 bases in between. CDR3 sequence reads: CASSSEGVGSSYEQYF. The CDR3 DNA follows: TGTGCCAGCAGCTCCGAAGGGGTAGGTTCGTCCTACGAGCAGTACTTC.

Note on this clone: The junction and the germline gene differ at one end; a read error may be behind it. V usage is TRBV24-1 and J usage is TRBJ2-2; D may be TRBD1 or TRBD2 (5 bases each). The CDR3 runs 17 residues. In germline, CDR1 is KGHDR, CDR2 SFDVKD. In DNA, the CDR3 is TGTGCCACCAGTGACCTGAAAGGGACCGCGAATACCGGGGAGCTGTTTTTT. It specifies CATSDLKGTANTGELFF.

This chain uses TRBV11-2 with TRBJ2-2; 15 bases are shared with TRBD2. The CDR3 contains 18 residues. After removal of 4 bases from V and 7 bases from J, the junction contained 10 bases not matched to a gene. Germline values: CDR1 SGHAT, CDR2 FQNNGV. This CDR3 reads CASSSQGLAGGPGGELFF. CDR3 sequence (DNA): TGTGCCAGCAGCTCTCAAGGACTAGCGGGAGGGCCAGGCGGGGAGCTGTTTTTT.

The rearrangement links TRBV6-5 to TRBJ1-2; TRBD1 is a possible D gene (5 bases). V was pared by 3 bases and J by 4 bases, with 18 bases between. CDR3 length equals 16 residues. Per germline, CDR1 MNHEY and CDR2 SVGAGI. CDR3 sequence reads: CASSYRLLGALYGYTF. For the CDR3, the DNA is TGTGCCAGCAGTTATCGACTCCTAGGGGCCCTCTATGGCTACACCTTC.

The chain joins TRBV3-1 (or the pseudogene TRBV3-2) to TRBJ1-6, with TRBD1 as a possible D gene (6 bases). Germline assignment: CDR1 LGHDT and CDR2 YNNKEL (reference sequence). The CDR3 consists of 13 residues. V was shortened by 11 bases and J by 9 bases, with 17 bases between the two germline ends. CDR3 nucleotide sequence: TGTGCCGCAGCCGGAAGGGGGGGTTCACCCCTCCACTTT. It is translated as CAAAGRGGSPLHF.

The chain links TRBV9 to TRBJ2-1; D perhaps matches TRBD2 (5 bases). Trimming took off 3 bases at V and 4 bases at J, with 11 bases between the two ends. The CDR3 covers 14 residues. Germline V gives CDR1 SGDLS, CDR2 YYNGEE. The CDR3 loop is CASSADGDYNEQFF. The CDR3 DNA reads TGTGCCAGCAGCGCGGACGGGGATTACAATGAGCAGTTCTTC.

The chain links TRBV5-4 to TRBJ2-7; D is unresolved. V was clipped by 1 base and J by 3 bases, with 8 bases between them. The length of the CDR3 is 13 residues. Germline CDR1 SGHNT, CDR2 YYREEE (reference sequence). The CDR3 DNA reads TGTGCCAGCAGCTTGTACATGAGCTACGAGCAGTACTTC. The encoded protein is CASSLYMSYEQYF.

The CDR3 coding sequence is TGTGCCATCAGTGAGATAGATTCACCCCTCCACTTT. It specifies CAISEIDSPLHF. V and J are TRBV10-3 and TRBJ1-6, with D unclear. This CDR3 contains 12 residues. Trimming took off 2 bases at V and 8 bases at J, with 4 bases between the two ends. Germline CDR1 reads ENHRY; CDR2 reads SYGVKD.

The genes are TRBV2 and TRBJ1-2, with a possible D match to TRBD1 (5 bases). Trimming left V 7 bases short and J 8 bases short, with 29 bases between. The CDR3 is 17 residues long. CDR1 is SNHLY and CDR2 is FYNNEI in the germline V gene. For the CDR3, the DNA is TGTGCCAGCACGAGGATCATTGGGACGGTGAAACCTCGGGGCTACACCTTC. It is translated as CASTRIIGTVKPRGYTF. Filled out from reference TRBV2 and TRBJ1-2, the complete variable domain reads EPEVTQTPSHQVTQMGQEVILRCVPISNHLYFYWYRQILGQKVEFLVSFYNNEISEKSEIFDDQFSVERPDGSNFTLKIRSTKLEDSAMYFCASTRIIGTVKPRGYTFGSGTRLTVV.

The CDR3 DNA reads as TGTGCCAGCAGCGTTGCAGGGGCCAAAGAGACCCAGTACTTC. Encoded protein: CASSVAGAKETQYF. The V call is TRBV9, the J call TRBJ2-5, with D possibly matching TRBD1 (6 bases). This CDR3 contains 14 residues. V was clipped by 2 bases and J by 3 bases, with 11 bases between them. The germline V gene has CDR1 SGDLS and CDR2 YYNGEE.

The V call is TRBV24-1, the J call TRBJ1-2; no firm D call. The length of the CDR3 is 15 residues. V shed 1 base and J shed 5 bases, with 13 bases lying between them. Germline CDR1 and CDR2: KGHDR and SFDVKD. Here the CDR3 reads CATSDFGFGGYGYTF. CDR3 DNA: TGTGCCACCAGTGATTTTGGTTTTGGCGGGTATGGCTACACCTTC.

This rearrangement joins TRBV9 to TRBJ2-1; 8 bases match TRBD2. V lost 2 bases and J lost 8; bases outside the gene matches: 12. The CDR3 totals 16 residues. In germline, CDR1 is SGDLS, CDR2 YYNGEE. In nucleotides, the CDR3 is TGTGCCAGCAGCGTCAGCCTCGGGACTAGGTACGATGAGCAGTTCTTC. It is translated as CASSVSLGTRYDEQFF.

This clone has a single count. The chain recombines TRBV3-1 (or the pseudogene TRBV3-2) with TRBJ2-7; D is unclear. The CDR3 has 17 residues. With 1 base removed from V and 1 base from J, the gap between germline ends came to 17 bases. Germline-derived CDR1 and CDR2 are LGHDT and YNNKEL (reference sequence). In nucleotides, the CDR3 is TGTGCCAGCAGCCAAGGCCAGTCCAGGTTGGGTTCCTACGAGCAGTACTTC. Translated: CASSQGQSRLGSYEQYF.

The chain couples TRBV4-2 to TRBJ2-1, with 9 bases aligning to TRBD2. V lost 1 base and J lost 3; bases outside the gene matches: 4. The CDR3 loop spans 16 amino acids. CDR1 is LGHNA and CDR2 is YNFKEQ in the germline V gene. CDR3 in amino acids: CASSQAGLASYNEQFF. CDR3 nucleotides: TGTGCCAGCAGCCAAGCAGGACTAGCGAGCTACAATGAGCAGTTCTTC.

The sample holds a few counts of this clone. The chain joins TRBV10-3 to TRBJ1-5; D is possibly TRBD1 (6 bases). Trimming left V 0 bases short and J 4 bases short, with 13 bases between. Germline CDR1 is ENHRY and CDR2 is SYGVKD. There are 16 residues in the CDR3. CDR3 sequence: CAISESRGHLNQPQHF. Here the CDR3 DNA reads TGTGCCATCAGTGAGTCGAGGGGACACTTGAATCAGCCCCAGCATTTT.

The genes are TRBV7-3 and TRBJ1-5; D possibly corresponds to TRBD1 (6 bases). Germline CDR1 is SGHTA and CDR2 is FQGTGA. This CDR3 has 15 residues. V lost 7 bases and J lost 6, with 19 bases in between. The CDR3 sequence: CASTLYPGVGQPQHF. The CDR3 nucleotides read TGTGCCAGCACACTCTATCCAGGGGTGGGTCAGCCCCAGCATTTT. The full variable domain, in which reference TRBV7-3 and TRBJ1-5 provide the parts outside the CDR3, is GAGVSQTPSNKVTEKGKYVELRCDPISGHTALYWYRQSLGQGPEFLIYFQGTGAADDSGLPNDRFFAVRPEGSVSTLKIQRTERGDSAVYLCASTLYPGVGQPQHFGDGTRLSIL.